These 5 T cell receptor beta chains were all obtained from the same sample, sequenced in a study of T cell responses to AZD1222 COVID-19 vaccine. TCRdb's copy holds only in-frame clones and misses some; the assay was immunoSEQ multiplex PCR. In the table there are 14,000 or so clones, about 80% of which are singletons. This specimen consisted of peripheral blood, obtained 28 days after the second AZD1222 dose. The receptors were gathered from an adult who received the AZD1222 COVID-19 vaccine.

The DNA of the CDR3 is TGTGCCAGCAGCTTAGGTCAGGCCTATAGCAATCAGCCCCAGCATTTT. This sequence encodes CASSLGQAYSNQPQHF. The V call is TRBV7-9, the J call TRBJ1-5; D gene ambiguous. V lost 1 base, J lost 0 bases, and 10 bases lay in between. Germline CDR1 and CDR2: SEHNR and FQNEAQ (reference sequence). The CDR3 has 16 residues. The variable domain in full, with the rest retrieved from reference TRBV7-9 and TRBJ1-5, is DTGVSQNPRHKITKRGQNVTFRCDPISEHNRLYWYRQTLGQGPEFLTYFQNEAQLEKSRLLSDRFSAERPKGSFSTLEIQRTEQGDSAMYLCASSLGQAYSNQPQHFGDGTRLSIL.

The chain is built from TRBV19 and TRBJ1-2, with D maybe TRBD1 (6 bases). The germline CDR1 and CDR2 sequences are LNHDA and SQIVND (reference sequence). V was clipped by 7 bases and J by 3 bases, with 15 bases between them. CDR3 length equals 14 residues. The CDR3 sequence is CASTLRTEYYGYTF. As DNA, the CDR3 is TGTGCCAGTACCCTGAGGACAGAATACTATGGCTACACCTTC.

The J gene is TRBJ2-1, the V gene TRBV7-9, with TRBD2 matching over 11 bases. Germline CDR1 is SEHNR and CDR2 is FQNEAQ (reference sequence). V shed 5 bases and J 8 bases; nucleotides not matched to a gene: 11. The CDR3 is made up of 16 amino acids. This chain's CDR3 is CASSILAGGVWDEQFF. The CDR3 DNA is TGTGCCAGCAGCATTCTAGCGGGAGGTGTTTGGGATGAGCAGTTCTTC.

V is TRBV5-1 and J is TRBJ1-1, with D hard to call. Germline CDR1 SGHRS, CDR2 YFSETQ. The CDR3 is 14 amino acids. Trimming shortened V by 2 bases and J by 4 bases, and 12 bases separated the two germline ends. This chain's CDR3 is CASSLDPSGTEAFF. The CDR3 coding sequence is TGCGCCAGCAGCTTAGACCCATCTGGCACTGAAGCTTTCTTT.

V usage is TRBV7-6 and J usage is TRBJ2-2; 9 positions agree with TRBD1. The J segment lost 5 bases and the V segment lost 5 bases, leaving 12 bases of the junction unmatched. The V gene's germline CDR1 is SGHVS and CDR2 FNYEAQ. The CDR3 length is 17 residues. DNA of the CDR3: TGTGCCAGCAGCACAGGACAGGGGCGTCTTGGAACCGGGGAGCTGTTTTTT. Protein product: CASSTGQGRLGTGELFF.